This TCR beta chain came from a study of blood T cell repertoires in COVID-19. Those enrolled, adults aged about 18 to 89 years, came from 20 to 25 US areas. The CDR3 has 14 amino acids. The J segment lost 5 bases and the V segment lost 0 bases, leaving 0 bases of the junction unmatched. Germline CDR1 is SEHNR and CDR2 is FQNEAQ (reference sequence). Per the authors' pipeline: By means of reference gene primer amplification, nucleated cell counts were estimated. The protocol was immunoSEQ multiplex PCR, while the TCRdb copy is restricted to in-frame clones and leaves out a portion. V and J calls and clone size are those listed in that table; D and trimming were worked out from the DNA. The sample holds roughly 150,000 clones, 65% to 85% seen once.

The genes are TRBV7-9 and TRBJ2-5, with 10 nucleotides matching TRBD1. Specimen: PBMCs or T cells enriched from blood (not recorded which). The TCR comes from a woman aged 35 to 49 with acute COVID-19. CDR3 in DNA: TGTGCCAGCAGCTTAGCGGGACAGGGGGAGACCCAGTACTTC. This sequence encodes CASSLAGQGETQYF.